This is a list of T cell receptor beta chains from one sample in a study of blood T cell repertoires in COVID-19. The data were produced by immunoSEQ multiplex PCR, yet TCRdb's version contains in-frame clones alone and is incomplete. The sample consists of roughly 200,000 clones, 65% to 90% of them appearing once. Source material: peripheral blood. These receptors were obtained from a human donor in a cohort sampled during active COVID-19. The CDR3 runs from the conserved cysteine through the conserved F or W. The D gene is left open where the match is weak. Clone size is shown for a subset of rows, as once, few, many or a class of expanded clone.

clone size: NA
J gene: TRBJ2-1
D gene: TRBD1
V gene: TRBV5-6
CDR3 DNA: TGTGCCAGCAGCTCCCGGTTGGGACAGGGGGCCAATGAGCAGTTCTTC
CDR3 protein: CASSSRLGQGANEQFF

clone size: NA
J gene: TRBJ2-7
D gene: NA
V gene: TRBV28
CDR3 DNA: TGTGCCAGCAGTTTGGCTAGCAGAGACGAGCAGTACTTC
CDR3 protein: CASSLASRDEQYF

clone size: NA
J gene: TRBJ2-7
D gene: NA
V gene: TRBV6-4
CDR3 DNA: TGTGCCAGCACCTCTGAGGACGGGAGGGGGACAGACGAGCAGTACTTC
CDR3 protein: CASTSEDGRGTDEQYF

clone size: once
J gene: TRBJ2-2
D gene: TRBD2
V gene: TRBV13
CDR3 DNA: TGTGCCAGCAGCTTAACTAGCGGGTTAAACACCGGGGAGCTGTTTTTT
CDR3 protein: CASSLTSGLNTGELFF

clone size: NA
J gene: TRBJ1-2
D gene: TRBD1
V gene: TRBV24-1
CDR3 DNA: TGTGCCACCAGTGACTCTGTCTCACAGGGGGCCGAAAACTATGGCTACACCTTC
CDR3 protein: CATSDSVSQGAENYGYTF

clone size: few
J gene: TRBJ1-2
D gene: NA
V gene: TRBV4-1
CDR3 DNA: TGCGCCAGCAGCCCTGGGGACATTGCCTATGGCTACACCTTC
CDR3 protein: CASSPGDIAYGYTF

clone size: once
J gene: TRBJ2-2
D gene: NA
V gene: TRBV3-1/TRBV3-2
CDR3 DNA: TGTGCCAGCAGCCCTTCAGGACTGACTTCCACCGGGGAGCTGTTTTTT
CDR3 protein: CASSPSGLTSTGELFF

clone size: NA
J gene: TRBJ1-2
D gene: TRBD1
V gene: TRBV9
CDR3 DNA: TGTGCCAGCAGCGTACAGGGGACAGGGACCTCCTATGGCTACACCTTC
CDR3 protein: CASSVQGTGTSYGYTF

clone size: NA
J gene: TRBJ2-7
D gene: NA
V gene: TRBV4-3
CDR3 DNA: TGCGCCAGCAGCCAAGAGCAGGGAAGCTCCTACGAGCAGTACTTC
CDR3 protein: CASSQEQGSSYEQYF

clone size: NA
J gene: TRBJ1-2
D gene: NA
V gene: TRBV12-3/TRBV12-4
CDR3 DNA: TGTGCCAGCAGTTTAGTGACAGGCTATGGCTACACCTTC
CDR3 protein: CASSLVTGYGYTF

clone size: NA
J gene: TRBJ2-7
D gene: NA
V gene: TRBV5-1
CDR3 DNA: TGCGCCAGCAGCTGGACAGATAGCTCCTACGAGCAGTACTTC
CDR3 protein: CASSWTDSSYEQYF

clone size: NA
J gene: TRBJ1-1
D gene: TRBD1
V gene: TRBV7-2
CDR3 DNA: TGTGCCAGCTGGGCAGGGGGCTGGAACACTGAAGCTTTCTTT
CDR3 protein: CASWAGGWNTEAFF

clone size: NA
J gene: TRBJ2-7
D gene: NA
V gene: TRBV7-9
CDR3 DNA: TGTGCCAGCAGCTTACGTGAGCTTCCCTACGAGCAGTACTTC
CDR3 protein: CASSLRELPYEQYF

clone size: NA
J gene: TRBJ1-5
D gene: NA
V gene: TRBV19
CDR3 DNA: TGTGCCAGTACCCTGGGACTTCAAGGGCAGCCCCAGCATTTT
CDR3 protein: CASTLGLQGQPQHF

clone size: NA
J gene: TRBJ2-2
D gene: TRBD2
V gene: TRBV5-1
CDR3 DNA: TGCGCCAGCAGCCCGCGGCTAGCGGGAGTTACCGGGGAGCTGTTTTTT
CDR3 protein: CASSPRLAGVTGELFF

clone size: NA
J gene: TRBJ2-1
D gene: NA
V gene: TRBV10-3
CDR3 DNA: TGTGCCATCAGGTTAGGGGGGGGTTACAATGAGCAGTTCTTC
CDR3 protein: CAIRLGGGYNEQFF

clone size: NA
J gene: TRBJ1-1
D gene: TRBD1
V gene: TRBV11-2
CDR3 DNA: TGTGCCAGCAGCCCCACATCCAGGGGGCGCGGGAACACTGAAGCTTTCTTT
CDR3 protein: CASSPTSRGRGNTEAFF

clone size: NA
J gene: TRBJ2-7
D gene: NA
V gene: TRBV4-3
CDR3 DNA: TGCGCCAGCAAGGACAAGAACTCCTACGAGCAGTACTTC
CDR3 protein: CASKDKNSYEQYF

clone size: NA
J gene: TRBJ1-5
D gene: NA
V gene: TRBV7-2
CDR3 DNA: TGTGCCAGCAGCTTTTCCGGGACAAGCAATCAGCCCCAGCATTTT
CDR3 protein: CASSFSGTSNQPQHF

clone size: NA
J gene: TRBJ2-1
D gene: TRBD1
V gene: TRBV7-2
CDR3 DNA: TGTGCCAGCAGCTTAGAGAGGACAGGGCAGTTCTTC
CDR3 protein: CASSLERTGQFF

clone size: NA
J gene: TRBJ1-3
D gene: NA
V gene: TRBV28
CDR3 DNA: TGTGCCAGCCTGAGACAGTCCGGAAACACCATATATTTT
CDR3 protein: CASLRQSGNTIYF

clone size: NA
J gene: TRBJ1-2
D gene: TRBD1
V gene: TRBV6-6
CDR3 DNA: TGTGCCAGCAGACAGGGGGGCCCCTATGGCTACACCTTC
CDR3 protein: CASRQGGPYGYTF

clone size: NA
J gene: TRBJ1-4
D gene: NA
V gene: TRBV27
CDR3 DNA: TGTGCCAGCAGTTTAACCGCGGGGGGGATAACGCGAAATGAAAAACTGTTTTTT
CDR3 protein: CASSLTAGGITRNEKLFF

clone size: NA
J gene: TRBJ2-7
D gene: TRBD1
V gene: TRBV6-6
CDR3 DNA: TGTGCCAGCAGCCCGTCCGCCGGGACAGGTTCCCACGAGCAGTACTTC
CDR3 protein: CASSPSAGTGSHEQYF

clone size: NA
J gene: TRBJ1-4
D gene: NA
V gene: TRBV18
CDR3 DNA: TGTGCCAGCTCACCCCCCAACAGGGCAACTAATGAAAAACTGTTTTTT
CDR3 protein: CASSPPNRATNEKLFF

clone size: NA
J gene: TRBJ1-1
D gene: NA
V gene: TRBV12-5
CDR3 DNA: TGTGCTAGTGGTTTGGGGGGGCGGGTAATGAACACTGAAGCTTTCTTT
CDR3 protein: CASGLGGRVMNTEAFF

clone size: NA
J gene: TRBJ2-2
D gene: NA
V gene: TRBV9
CDR3 DNA: TGTGCCAGCAGCCCAGAGGCGGAAGCACCGGAGCTGTTTTTT
CDR3 protein: CASSPEAEAPELFF

clone size: NA
J gene: TRBJ1-1
D gene: TRBD1
V gene: TRBV18
CDR3 DNA: TGTGCCAGCTCACCACCGCTAGGACAGGGGAACACTGAAGCTTTCTTT
CDR3 protein: CASSPPLGQGNTEAFF

clone size: NA
J gene: TRBJ2-3
D gene: NA
V gene: TRBV7-6
CDR3 DNA: TGTGCCAGCAGCCCCCCCAGGCCAAGCCAAACAGATACGCAGTATTTT
CDR3 protein: CASSPPRPSQTDTQYF

clone size: NA
J gene: TRBJ1-4
D gene: NA
V gene: TRBV4-3
CDR3 DNA: TGCGCCAGCAGCACCCGGTCCCCGACTTTGGAAAAACTGTTTTTT
CDR3 protein: CASSTRSPTLEKLFF

clone size: NA
J gene: TRBJ2-3
D gene: TRBD2
V gene: TRBV6-5
CDR3 DNA: TGTGCCAGCAGTCATAGCGGGGGGGCAGATACGCAGTATTTT
CDR3 protein: CASSHSGGADTQYF

clone size: NA
J gene: TRBJ2-7
D gene: NA
V gene: TRBV6-2/TRBV6-3
CDR3 DNA: TGTGCCAGCAGTTACTCAGCACCAGGGGCTCTGGGGGAGCAGTACTTC
CDR3 protein: CASSYSAPGALGEQYF

clone size: NA
J gene: TRBJ2-4
D gene: TRBD1
V gene: TRBV15
CDR3 DNA: TGTGCCACCAGCAGCCCTGGACAGGGGTCAAACATTCAGTACTTC
CDR3 protein: CATSSPGQGSNIQYF

clone size: NA
J gene: TRBJ2-3
D gene: NA
V gene: TRBV19
CDR3 DNA: TGTGCCAGTAGTCCCCCGGTTGAAGATACGCAGTATTTT
CDR3 protein: CASSPPVEDTQYF

clone size: NA
J gene: TRBJ2-7
D gene: NA
V gene: TRBV7-9
CDR3 DNA: TGTGCCAGCAGCTTAGTTCCCTTCGGCGAGCAGTACTTC
CDR3 protein: CASSLVPFGEQYF

clone size: once
J gene: TRBJ2-3
D gene: NA
V gene: TRBV7-2
CDR3 DNA: TGTGCCAGCAGCTTAGCTGGCGTCAGGAGCACAGATACGCAGTATTTT
CDR3 protein: CASSLAGVRSTDTQYF

clone size: NA
J gene: TRBJ2-7
D gene: NA
V gene: TRBV5-1
CDR3 DNA: TGCGCCAGCAGCCCCTTGCGGGGTACTGGCGAGCAGTACTTC
CDR3 protein: CASSPLRGTGEQYF

clone size: NA
J gene: TRBJ1-5
D gene: NA
V gene: TRBV7-9
CDR3 DNA: TGTGCCAGCAGCTTCACCGGGGGGGGCAATCAGCCCCAGCATTTT
CDR3 protein: CASSFTGGGNQPQHF

clone size: NA
J gene: TRBJ2-7
D gene: NA
V gene: TRBV6-2/TRBV6-3
CDR3 DNA: TGTGCCAGCAGTTACATCCCAGAACACGAGCAGTACTTC
CDR3 protein: CASSYIPEHEQYF

clone size: NA
J gene: TRBJ2-5
D gene: TRBD1
V gene: TRBV27
CDR3 DNA: TGTGCCAGCAGTTCAGACAGGGGATCGGAGACCCAGTACTTC
CDR3 protein: CASSSDRGSETQYF

clone size: NA
J gene: TRBJ2-7
D gene: NA
V gene: TRBV5-1
CDR3 DNA: TGCGCCAGCAGCTTCGGACTGACCTACGAGCAGTACTTC
CDR3 protein: CASSFGLTYEQYF

clone size: NA
J gene: TRBJ2-2
D gene: NA
V gene: TRBV11-2
CDR3 DNA: TGTGCCAGCAGCTTAGAATGGGGCCACACCGGGGAGCTGTTTTTT
CDR3 protein: CASSLEWGHTGELFF

clone size: NA
J gene: TRBJ2-6
D gene: NA
V gene: TRBV2
CDR3 DNA: TGTGCCAGCAGTGATGCTACAGGGACAGGGGCCAACGTCCTGACTTTC
CDR3 protein: CASSDATGTGANVLTF

clone size: NA
J gene: TRBJ1-2
D gene: NA
V gene: TRBV19
CDR3 DNA: TGTGCCAGTAGCAAAAGGGGAAGGGGCTATGGCTACACCTTC
CDR3 protein: CASSKRGRGYGYTF

clone size: NA
J gene: TRBJ2-5
D gene: NA
V gene: TRBV20-1
CDR3 DNA: TGCAGTGCTAGTGGGGGGGGCATAGAGACCCAGTACTTC
CDR3 protein: CSASGGGIETQYF

clone size: NA
J gene: TRBJ1-1
D gene: NA
V gene: TRBV19
CDR3 DNA: TGTGCCAGTAGTTTAACGGCGGGGCTTGAAGCTTTCTTT
CDR3 protein: CASSLTAGLEAFF

clone size: NA
J gene: TRBJ1-3
D gene: TRBD1
V gene: TRBV11-2
CDR3 DNA: TGTGCCAGCAGCCTACAGGGACAGGGTTCTGGAAACACCATATATTTT
CDR3 protein: CASSLQGQGSGNTIYF

clone size: NA
J gene: TRBJ1-2
D gene: NA
V gene: TRBV27
CDR3 DNA: TGTGCCAGCAGTCCCGGGATAGGCTATGGCTACACCTTC
CDR3 protein: CASSPGIGYGYTF

clone size: NA
J gene: TRBJ1-5
D gene: TRBD1
V gene: TRBV5-1
CDR3 DNA: TGCGCCAGCAGCCCCGAAGGACAGGGCAATCAGCCCCAGCATTTT
CDR3 protein: CASSPEGQGNQPQHF

clone size: once
J gene: TRBJ2-7
D gene: NA
V gene: TRBV7-6
CDR3 DNA: TGTGCCAGCAGCTCGGACGGGGGGCAGTACTTC
CDR3 protein: CASSSDGGQYF

clone size: once
J gene: TRBJ2-2
D gene: TRBD1
V gene: TRBV29-1
CDR3 DNA: TGCAGCGGGTTGACAGGGGCGAACACCGGGGAGCTGTTTTTT
CDR3 protein: CSGLTGANTGELFF

clone size: NA
J gene: TRBJ2-7
D gene: NA
V gene: TRBV25-1
CDR3 DNA: TGTGCCAGCAGCGATACTAGCCAGGGCTGGAACGAGCAGTACTTC
CDR3 protein: CASSDTSQGWNEQYF

clone size: NA
J gene: TRBJ2-7
D gene: TRBD1
V gene: TRBV6-5
CDR3 DNA: TGTGCCAGCAGTACCGGGACAGTAGGCTACGAGCAGTACTTC
CDR3 protein: CASSTGTVGYEQYF